One sample yielded the 27 T cell receptor beta chains listed below, sequenced in a study of identical twins. Using its own MiXCR run on the 5' RACE reads, TCRdb lists one record per CDR3 protein. The data contain roughly 1.6 million distinct CDR3 sequences, around 33% of them singletons. Source material: cord blood. The source is a newborn girl in good health.

This chain connects TRBV12-3 or TRBV12-4 to TRBJ2-1; maybe TRBD2 (6 bases). The CDR3 loop spans 15 amino acids. Trimming took off 6 bases at V and 0 bases at J, with 12 bases between the two ends. CDR3 in DNA: TGTGCCAGCAGACCGAAGACTAGCTCCTACAATGAGCAGTTCTTC. It yields the protein CASRPKTSSYNEQFF.

This chain links TRBV20-1 with TRBJ2-3; 7 bases are a match to TRBD2. The germline V gene encodes CDR1 DFQATT and CDR2 SNEGSKA (reference sequence). The CDR3 has 15 amino acids. The V segment lost 2 bases and the J segment 3 bases; nucleotides outside the gene matches: 8. The CDR3 bases are TGCAGTGCTAGAATACCTAGCGGAGCTACAGATACGCAGTATTTT. This translates into CSARIPSGATDTQYF.

The chain couples TRBV11-2 to TRBJ2-7; tentatively, D is TRBD1 (6 bases). Germline CDR1 and CDR2: SGHAT and FQNNGV. V shed 5 bases and J shed 1 base, with 15 bases lying between them. The CDR3 contains 15 residues. This chain's CDR3 is CASSTYRVTSYEQYF. The CDR3 DNA follows: TGTGCCAGCAGCACCTACAGGGTAACGTCCTACGAGCAGTACTTC.

This clonotype was detected a few times. The chain has TRBV20-1 and TRBJ1-5, with D possibly being TRBD1 (6 bases). V lost 6 bases and J lost 1, with 7 bases in between. The CDR3 totals 12 residues. CDR1 and CDR2 (germline): DFQATT, SNEGSKA (reference sequence). CDR3 DNA sequence: TGCAGTGCCGACAGGAGCAATCAGCCCCAGCATTTT. The encoded protein is CSADRSNQPQHF.

This clonotype was recorded at least ten times. The chain employs TRBV2 and TRBJ2-1, with 9 bases fitting TRBD2. The CDR3 extends over 16 amino acids. Germline V lookup: CDR1 SNHLY, CDR2 FYNNEI. V lost 0 bases and J lost 6; bases outside the gene matches: 6. The CDR3 sequence is CASSEARLAGRNEQFF. The CDR3 region has the DNA TGTGCCAGCAGTGAAGCGCGGCTAGCGGGACGCAATGAGCAGTTCTTC.

This clonotype was counted between two and nine times. The chain carries TRBV27 and TRBJ2-1; no definite D call. The CDR3 is 13 residues long. V dropped 0 bases and J dropped 9 bases, with 9 bases sitting between them. The germline V gene has CDR1 MNHEY and CDR2 SMNVEV (reference sequence). CDR3 sequence (DNA): TGTGCCAGCAGTTTATCGGATGGTGGTGAGCAGTTCTTC. This codes for CASSLSDGGEQFF.

The chain has TRBV20-1 and TRBJ1-6; 9 bases match TRBD1. CDR3 length: 15 residues. The germline gives CDR1 DFQATT, CDR2 SNEGSKA (reference sequence). The junction had 7 bases not matched to a gene; V was cut back by 2 bases and J by 8 bases. The CDR3 DNA reads as TGCAGTGCTAGACCTCTACAGGGGGCCGATTCACCCCTCCACTTT. It is translated as CSARPLQGADSPLHF.

This clonotype was found a few times. V gene TRBV10-3 combines with J gene TRBJ1-1; no clear D gene. The V end was cut by 3 bases, the J end by 0 bases, with 20 bases between. CDR1 and CDR2 from the germline V gene are ENHRY and SYGVKD. The CDR3 consists of 18 residues. CDR3 nucleotide sequence: TGTGCCATCAGTGACCCCAATGAAAGAGGTCGTATGAACACTGAAGCTTTCTTT. Protein: CAISDPNERGRMNTEAFF.

The sample holds many counts of this clonotype. This chain connects TRBV7-9 to TRBJ1-2; D is ambiguous. CDR3 length: 14 residues. Between the trimmed V and J ends, which lost 3 bases and 3 bases, there was a span of 11 bases. Germline CDR1 reads SEHNR; CDR2 reads FQNEAQ (reference sequence). CDR3 residues: CASSFVGPDYGYTF. The CDR3 region has the DNA TGTGCCAGCAGCTTCGTAGGCCCGGACTATGGCTACACCTTC.

This chain uses TRBV20-1 with TRBJ2-1; 10 bases agree with TRBD2. Germline values: CDR1 DFQATT, CDR2 SNEGSKA (reference sequence). The CDR3 length is 13 residues. CDR3 in amino acids: CSTSGLAIHEQFF. The CDR3 nucleotides are TGCAGCACCTCGGGACTAGCGATCCATGAGCAGTTCTTC.

The CDR3 region is CASSLSGWIEQYF. Written as DNA, the CDR3 is TGTGCCAGCAGTTTGTCAGGGTGGATCGAGCAGTACTTC. The rearrangement uses TRBV12-3 or TRBV12-4 and TRBJ2-5, with a weak D call TRBD1 (5 bases). The DNA end lines up better with TRBJ2-7; the J call may be wrong. This CDR3 region has 13 residues.

The sample holds many counts of this clonotype. The chain couples TRBV29-1 to TRBJ2-1; D gene ambiguous. CDR3 length: 13 residues. Germline lookup yields CDR1 SQVTM and CDR2 ANQGSEA. V lost 4 bases, J lost 0 bases, and 7 bases lay in between. CDR3 nucleotide sequence: TGCAGCGTTGCACAGCCCTCCTACAATGAGCAGTTCTTC. Encoded protein: CSVAQPSYNEQFF.

There are a few counts of this clonotype. The rearrangement joins TRBV28 to TRBJ2-5; 12 nucleotides line up with TRBD2. This CDR3 contains 14 residues. CDR1 MDHEN and CDR2 SYDVKM come from the germline V gene. Trimming cost V 7 bases and J 3 bases; bases outside gene matches: 3. CDR3 nucleotides: TGTGCCAGCATCAGACTAGCGGGAGAAGAGACCCAGTACTTC. The encoded protein is CASIRLAGEETQYF. The whole variable domain, remainder taken from reference TRBV28 and TRBJ2-5, is DVKVTQSSRYLVKRTGEKVFLECVQDMDHENMFWYRQDPGLGLRLIYFSYDVKMKEKGDIPEGYSVSREKKERFSLILESASTNQTSMYLCASIRLAGEETQYFGPGTRLLVL.

In the case of this clonotype: Possible read error: a much larger clone is one base away. This rearrangement joins TRBV11-2 to TRBJ2-5; tentative D call: TRBD2 (7 bases). The germline CDR1 and CDR2 sequences are SGHAT and FQNNGV. The CDR3 runs 14 residues. The V gene lost 5 bases and the J gene lost 11 bases, with 21 bases spanning the gap. The DNA for the CDR3 is TGTGCCAGCAGCCTAGGGGGACTAAGGAATGAGCAGTACTTC. Amino acid sequence: CASSLGGLRNEQYF.

In its sample, this clonotype was seen a few times. The CDR3 region is CSATSPGGYTF. In DNA, the CDR3 is TGCAGTGCTACCAGTCCGGGTGGCTACACCTTC. The V call is TRBV20-1, the J call TRBJ1-2; no clear D. This CDR3 contains 11 residues. V was trimmed by 4 bases and J by 7 bases, leaving 10 bases between them. Germline assignment: CDR1 DFQATT and CDR2 SNEGSKA (reference sequence).

This chain joins TRBV2 and TRBJ2-1; TRBD2 might be the D (5 bases). The CDR3 extends over 16 amino acids. The germline V gene encodes CDR1 SNHLY and CDR2 FYNNEI. V was pared by 0 bases and J by 4 bases, with 13 bases between. CDR3 region: CASSEAGRLPYNEQFF. DNA for the CDR3: TGTGCCAGCAGTGAAGCCGGACGACTACCGTACAATGAGCAGTTCTTC.

This clonotype was counted between two and nine times. The V gene is TRBV4-2, the J gene TRBJ2-1; 7 bases match TRBD2. The junction had 13 bases not matched to a gene; V was cut back by 3 bases and J by 5 bases. The CDR3 totals 17 residues. Germline assignment: CDR1 LGHNA and CDR2 YNFKEQ. CDR3 protein: CASSQGFPGLSDNEQFF. Here the CDR3 DNA reads TGTGCCAGCAGCCAGGGATTTCCGGGACTATCGGACAATGAGCAGTTCTTC.

The rearrangement joins TRBV7-2 to TRBJ1-1; perhaps TRBD1 as D (6 bases). Trimming removed 5 bases at V and 1 base at J, with 14 bases between. CDR3 length equals 15 residues. CDR1 SGHTA and CDR2 FQGNSA come from the germline V gene. CDR3 sequence: CASSPWGHQNTEAFF. CDR3 in DNA: TGTGCCAGCAGCCCATGGGGACACCAGAACACTGAAGCTTTCTTT.

This clonotype was detected only once. V is TRBV20-1 and J is TRBJ1-3; D is unclear. Germline CDR1 and CDR2: DFQATT and SNEGSKA (reference sequence). V shed 3 bases and J shed 8 bases, with 14 bases lying between them. This CDR3 spans 13 amino acids. Here the CDR3 reads CSARVGFTHTIYF. The CDR3 nucleotides read TGCAGTGCTAGGGTAGGATTTACGCACACCATATATTTT.

This clonotype was picked up one time. This sequence joins TRBV27 and TRBJ2-2; possibly TRBD2 for D (6 bases). The germline V gene encodes CDR1 MNHEY and CDR2 SMNVEV (reference sequence). Trimming left V 3 bases short and J 1 base short, with 12 bases between. The length of the CDR3 is 16 residues. The CDR3 is CASSFERVGNTGELFF. CDR3 nucleotides: TGTGCCAGCAGTTTTGAGCGGGTCGGGAACACCGGGGAGCTGTTTTTT.

CDR3 sequence (DNA): TGTGCCAGCAGGGTAGCGGGGGGTGAGCAGTTCTTC. Residues: CASRVAGGEQFF. J is TRBJ2-1 and V is TRBV6-4; TRBD2 matches 10 bases. The CDR3 loop spans 12 amino acids. J lost 9 bases, V lost 6 bases, and 2 bases had no gene match. Germline CDR1 MRHNA, CDR2 SNTAGT.

V is TRBV7-9 and J is TRBJ1-6; 8 nucleotides match TRBD1. The CDR3 sequence is 14 residues long. V trimming: 4 bases; J trimming: 10 bases; junction bases outside the gene matches: 6. CDR1 and CDR2 (germline): SEHNR, FQNEAQ (reference sequence). The DNA of the CDR3 is TGTGCCAGCAGCTCAAGGACAGGGCGGTCACCCCTCCACTTT. It is translated as CASSSRTGRSPLHF.

This clonotype appeared a single time. The chain is built from TRBV5-6 and TRBJ2-7, with D perhaps matching TRBD2 (6 bases). The CDR3 runs 13 residues. V was cut by 7 bases and J by 3 bases, with 14 bases left in between. Looked up from germline, CDR1 is SGHDT and CDR2 is YYEEEE. DNA for the CDR3: TGTGCCAGCGCAAACCGGGGGAGCTACGAGCAGTACTTC. Its translation is CASANRGSYEQYF.

This clonotype showed up many times. The CDR3 region is CASSYSTDNYGYTF. The CDR3 bases are TGTGCCAGCAGTTACTCGACCGATAACTATGGCTACACCTTC. The chain recombines TRBV6-5 with TRBJ1-2; no firm D call. The CDR3 has 14 amino acids. Per germline, CDR1 MNHEY and CDR2 SVGAGI. V lost 0 bases to trimming and J lost 1 base, with 6 bases between them.

This clonotype has a handful of counts. J is TRBJ2-2 and V is TRBV4-2, with D maybe TRBD2 (6 bases). The V gene lost 0 bases and the J gene lost 6 bases, with 11 bases spanning the gap. The CDR3 loop spans 15 amino acids. The germline V gene encodes CDR1 LGHNA and CDR2 YNFKEQ. CDR3: CASSQDWRGSGELFF. For the CDR3, the DNA is TGTGCCAGCAGCCAAGATTGGAGGGGATCCGGGGAGCTGTTTTTT.

This clonotype appeared a single time. V gene TRBV20-1 combines with J gene TRBJ2-1, with a possible D match to TRBD1 (5 bases). The V gene's germline CDR1 is DFQATT and CDR2 SNEGSKA (reference sequence). V was pared by 3 bases and J by 4 bases, with 7 bases between. The CDR3 has 12 residues. The CDR3, as DNA: TGCAGTGCTAGTAAGGGGTACAATGAGCAGTTCTTC. This translates into CSASKGYNEQFF.

This clonotype was seen a handful of times. The chain joins TRBV14 to TRBJ1-4; tentative D call: TRBD1 (5 bases). Trimming shortened V by 0 bases and J by 5 bases, and 22 bases separated the two germline ends. Germline V gene lookup returns CDR1 SGHDN and CDR2 FVKESK. The CDR3 is 19 amino acids. The CDR3, as DNA: TGTGCCAGCAGCCAAGAAAGGAGGAGGGAAGGGGCTGGGAATGAAAAACTGTTTTTT. Encoded protein: CASSQERRREGAGNEKLFF.